The 24 T cell receptor beta chains below were found in one sample sequenced in a study of T cells in Graves' hyperthyroidism and ophthalmopathy. It was RNA transcripts that yielded the amplified TCR beta CDR3 regions. HTBI primers drove first-round RT-PCR of the TCR CDR3. TCRdb independently ran MiXCR on the multiplex PCR reads; one entry per CDR3 protein. The profile shows a few hundred thousand distinct CDR3 sequences, roughly 20% of them singletons. Input material: blood. Receptor source: a woman aged 45-60 years with Graves' hyperthyroidism.

The J gene is TRBJ2-5, the V gene TRBV6-6; D ambiguous. The germline V gene has CDR1 MNHNY and CDR2 SVGAGI (reference sequence). V shed 2 bases and J shed 1 base, with 11 bases lying between them. CDR3 length equals 15 residues. This CDR3 reads CASSYQTATQETQYF. As DNA, the CDR3 is TGTGCCAGCAGTTACCAAACAGCCACCCAAGAGACCCAGTACTTC.

In regard to this clonotype: This could be a read error, since a much larger clone is one nucleotide away. The chain joins TRBV7-2 to TRBJ2-7; a possible D gene is TRBD1 (5 bases). The DNA end lines up better with TRBJ2-1; the J call may be wrong. Germline values: CDR1 SGHTA, CDR2 FQGNSA. The CDR3 extends over 15 amino acids. In DNA form, the CDR3 reads TGTGCCAGCAGCTTAGCGCAGGGCTCAAATTACGAGCAGTTCTTC. Protein product: CASSLAQGSNYEQFF.

This clonotype was recorded a few times. The chain links TRBV3-1 to TRBJ1-5; no definite D call. Germline-derived CDR1 and CDR2 are LGHDT and YNNKEL (reference sequence). V was trimmed by 4 bases and J by 0 bases, leaving 7 bases between them. There are 14 residues in the CDR3. In nucleotides, the CDR3 is TGTGCCAGCAGCCCCTTAAATAGCAATCAGCCCCAGCATTTT. Translated, it gives CASSPLNSNQPQHF.

Many counts were recorded for this clonotype. The V call is TRBV7-9, the J call TRBJ1-2; 7 bases align to TRBD1. CDR3 length: 13 amino acids. Germline V lookup: CDR1 SEHNR, CDR2 FQNEAQ (reference sequence). J was trimmed by 4 bases and V by 4 bases; bases with no gene match: 3. CDR3 in DNA: TGTGCCAGCAGCTCCCGGGACAGCTATGGCTACACCTTC. It is translated as CASSSRDSYGYTF.

This clonotype occurred many times. This chain uses TRBV30 with TRBJ1-1; TRBD1 agrees at 8 bases. The CDR3 has 15 residues. With V trimmed by 3 bases and J by 5 bases, 11 bases remained unmatched. Germline CDR1 reads GTSNPN; CDR2 reads SVGIG (reference sequence). As DNA, the CDR3 is TGTGCCTGGAGCAAACAGGACAGGGTGTGGACTGAAGCTTTCTTT. Amino acids: CAWSKQDRVWTEAFF.

This clonotype was observed a handful of times. The chain employs TRBV6-1 and TRBJ1-1; D is uncertain. Trimming shortened V by 6 bases and J by 0 bases, and 5 bases separated the two germline ends. Germline CDR1 is MNHNS and CDR2 is SASEGT. CDR3 length: 12 amino acids. The CDR3 protein is CASRQLNTEAFF. CDR3 nucleotide sequence: TGTGCCAGCAGACAGTTGAACACTGAAGCTTTCTTT.

A few counts support this clonotype. The V gene is TRBV5-1, the J gene TRBJ2-2; the match to TRBD1 covers 10 bases. The CDR3 contains 17 residues. V lost 4 bases, J lost 7 bases, and 13 bases stayed unmatched. Looked up from germline, CDR1 is SGHRS and CDR2 is YFSETQ. Written as DNA, the CDR3 is TGCGCCAGCAGCATCCTTCCGGGACAGGGGCCAAACGGGGAGCTGTTTTTT. It yields the protein CASSILPGQGPNGELFF.

The chain employs TRBV27 and TRBJ2-2, with D hard to call. Looked up from germline, CDR1 is MNHEY and CDR2 is SMNVEV (reference sequence). V was cut by 3 bases and J by 7 bases, with 9 bases left in between. This CDR3 has 13 residues. The CDR3 DNA follows: TGTGCCAGCAGTTTTGGCGGTTACGGGGAGCTGTTTTTT. This encodes CASSFGGYGELFF.

There are many counts of this clonotype. The chain couples TRBV12-3 or TRBV12-4 to TRBJ2-5; TRBD2 agrees at 7 bases. With V trimmed by 5 bases and J by 4 bases, 19 bases remained unmatched. The CDR3 totals 18 residues. The CDR3 is CASSLGRGRLFVRETQYF. CDR3 DNA: TGTGCCAGCAGTCTTGGGCGGGGGAGGCTCTTCGTGAGAGAGACCCAGTACTTC.

The sample holds many counts of this clonotype. In DNA, the CDR3 is TGTGCCAGCAGCCGGGGGGACAGGGGGTACGAGCAGTACTTC. Its translation is CASSRGDRGYEQYF. The gene calls are TRBV7-2 and TRBJ2-7; 11 bases map to TRBD1. Germline trimming cut 5 bases from V and 4 bases from J; bases unmatched to any gene: 4. CDR1 is SGHTA and CDR2 is FQGNSA in the germline V gene. The CDR3 extends over 14 amino acids. The complete variable domain, with remaining parts taken from reference TRBV7-2 and TRBJ2-7, reads GAGVSQSPSNKVTEKGKDVELRCDPISGHTALYWYRQSLGQGLEFLIYFQGNSAPDKSGLPSDRFSAERTGGSVSTLTIQRTQQEDSAVYLCASSRGDRGYEQYFGPGTRLTVT.

The V gene is TRBV9, the J gene TRBJ2-3, with D possibly being TRBD2 (5 bases). V lost 2 bases and J 2 bases, leaving 24 bases between the germline ends. CDR3 size: 19 residues. Germline V CDR1 and CDR2: SGDLS, YYNGEE. In DNA form, the CDR3 reads TGTGCCAGCAGCGTCCGACCACTAGACGGCAGCCAGTTCACAGATACGCAGTATTTT. This sequence encodes CASSVRPLDGSQFTDTQYF.

The genes are TRBV2 and TRBJ2-3, with D hard to call. The germline V and J ends were trimmed by 6 bases and 0 bases, with 10 bases remaining between them. There are 14 residues in the CDR3. Looked up from germline, CDR1 is SNHLY and CDR2 is FYNNEI. CDR3 bases: TGTGCCAGCAGGGCCCAACCAAGCACAGATACGCAGTATTTT. Protein product: CASRAQPSTDTQYF. The full variable domain, in which reference TRBV2 and TRBJ2-3 provide the parts outside the CDR3, is EPEVTQTPSHQVTQMGQEVILRCVPISNHLYFYWYRQILGQKVEFLVSFYNNEISEKSEIFDDQFSVERPDGSNFTLKIRSTKLEDSAMYFCASRAQPSTDTQYFGPGTRLTVL.

This clonotype was detected only a few times. The chain has TRBV30 and TRBJ2-4; 7 bases are a match to TRBD2. From germline, CDR1 is GTSNPN and CDR2 SVGIG (reference sequence). CDR3 length: 12 residues. V shed 1 base, J shed 15 bases, and the junction held 9 bases outside the gene matches. CDR3 in amino acids: CAWSADPGGTYF. CDR3 nucleotides: TGTGCCTGGAGTGCGGATCCCGGGGGGACGTACTTC.

This clonotype occurred many times. The chain couples TRBV28 to TRBJ2-7, with a tentative D call TRBD2 (6 bases). This CDR3 is built from 14 residues. CDR1 and CDR2 (germline): MDHEN, SYDVKM. The V gene lost 7 bases and the J gene lost 3 bases, with 16 bases spanning the gap. The CDR3 bases are TGTGCCAGCACCCTAGGAGGGAATAACTACGAGCAGTACTTC. Its protein product is CASTLGGNNYEQYF.

This clonotype was seen repeatedly, ten times or more. The V call is TRBV28, the J call TRBJ2-1; D not resolved. CDR3 length: 15 residues. CDR1 is MDHEN, CDR2 SYDVKM, per germline. The germline V and J ends were trimmed by 4 bases and 4 bases, with 14 bases remaining between them. The CDR3: CASSSPAPTYNEQFF. In DNA, the CDR3 is TGTGCCAGCAGTTCCCCGGCCCCCACTTACAATGAGCAGTTCTTC.

This clonotype has more than one count but fewer than ten. V and J are TRBV9 and TRBJ2-3; 7 positions agree with TRBD2. J gave up 5 bases and V 3 bases, and 9 bases lay outside the gene matches. CDR1 is SGDLS, CDR2 YYNGEE, per germline. The CDR3 is made up of 15 amino acids. In nucleotides, the CDR3 is TGTGCCAGCAGCGACGGGTCGGGGGAGGGAGATACGCAGTATTTT. Its translation is CASSDGSGEGDTQYF.

A single count supports this clonotype. A clone one base away is much larger, so this may be a read error. J is TRBJ1-5 and V is TRBV6-9; tentative D call: TRBD1 (5 bases). This CDR3 comprises 15 residues. The V gene lost 3 bases and the J gene lost 8 bases, with 17 bases spanning the gap. Germline assignment: CDR1 MNHGY and CDR2 SVAAGI. The CDR3 sequence is CASSYRQCMVEPQHF. CDR3 sequence (DNA): TGTGCCAGCAGTTACCGACAGTGTATGGTGGAGCCCCAGCATTTT.

This clonotype was detected many times. The rearrangement joins TRBV28 to TRBJ2-3, with 7 bases that match TRBD2. Germline CDR1 MDHEN, CDR2 SYDVKM. CDR3 length: 14 residues. V lost 4 bases to trimming and J lost 4 bases; unmatched junction nucleotides: 5. CDR3 coding DNA: TGTGCCAGCAGTTCTGGGGAGGGAGCAGATACGCAGTATTTT. This sequence encodes CASSSGEGADTQYF.

This chain uses TRBV5-5 with TRBJ1-3; D is possibly TRBD1 (6 bases). Germline lookup yields CDR1 SGHKS and CDR2 YYEKEE (reference sequence). This CDR3 has 18 amino acids. The V end lost 5 bases, the J end lost 1 base, and 22 bases lay between the germline ends. As DNA, the CDR3 is TGTGCCAGCAGACCGGACCTAACAGGGTCCCTATCTGGAAACACCATATATTTT. It codes for CASRPDLTGSLSGNTIYF.

This clonotype was observed a handful of times. The chain is built from TRBV2 and TRBJ2-7; no clear D gene. Germline lookup yields CDR1 SNHLY and CDR2 FYNNEI. This CDR3 contains 12 residues. V was pared by 7 bases and J by 5 bases, with 12 bases between. CDR3 sequence (DNA): TGTGCCAGCAACCCACGGGTGGACGAGCAGTACTTC. Protein product: CASNPRVDEQYF.

This clonotype was counted many times. V is TRBV27 and J is TRBJ2-3; perhaps TRBD1 as D (8 bases). The ends were cut back, 5 bases at V and 4 bases at J, with 16 bases in the middle. The CDR3 is 15 residues long. Per the germline V gene, CDR1 is MNHEY and CDR2 is SMNVEV (reference sequence). CDR3 protein: CASSPRQGRADTQYF. The CDR3 bases are TGTGCCAGCAGTCCCCGACAGGGGAGGGCAGATACGCAGTATTTT.

This chain connects TRBV27 to TRBJ1-1, with D unresolved. The V gene lost 1 base and the J gene lost 9 bases, with 12 bases spanning the gap. This CDR3 is built from 13 residues. Germline V gives CDR1 MNHEY, CDR2 SMNVEV (reference sequence). CDR3 in DNA: TGTGCCAGCAGTTTATTGGGCCAGGCCAAAGCTTTCTTT. This translates into CASSLLGQAKAFF.

J is TRBJ2-4 and V is TRBV6-1, with 8 bases aligning to TRBD1. The trim removed 0 bases at V and 2 bases at J, leaving 9 bases unmatched. Per the germline V gene, CDR1 is MNHNS and CDR2 is SASEGT. The CDR3 is 18 amino acids. CDR3 amino acids: CASSEALEWDRSKNIQYF. The CDR3 DNA follows: TGTGCCAGCAGTGAAGCGCTAGAGTGGGACAGGTCCAAAAACATTCAGTACTTC.

CDR3 nucleotide sequence: TGTGCCACCAGCAGCGGACACCGGACCCAGTACTTC. Its translation: CATSSGHRTQYF. This chain connects TRBV15 to TRBJ2-5; possibly TRBD1 for D (5 bases). Trimming removed 3 bases at V and 7 bases at J, with 9 bases between. Germline lookup yields CDR1 LNHNV and CDR2 YYDKDF (reference sequence). The CDR3 length is 12 residues.